This TCR beta chain is drawn from a study of cytomegalovirus exposure and HLA in healthy donors. Notes on the study in general: Apart from CMV serostatus, no immune exposure information was available.

On this clone itself: Its antigen is unknown.

Germline values: CDR1 LGHNA, CDR2 YNFKEQ. V lost 2 bases to trimming and J lost 1 base; unmatched junction nucleotides: 6. The CDR3 consists of 17 residues. The primer mix had 60 Vbeta and 13 Jbeta primers. Clones were sequenced by immunoSEQ multiplex PCR, and TCRdb holds only the in-frame ones, with some missing. The table lists 130,000 to 150,000 clones, about 78% of them singletons, with around 6.8% in the top ten. This receptor was identified in a man in his forties in good health and CMV-seropositive. What was sequenced was PBMCs. V gene TRBV4-2 combines with J gene TRBJ2-2, with TRBD2 identical over 8 bases. The CDR3 sequence is CASSQKLAGGNTGELFF. The CDR3 DNA follows: TGTGCCAGCAGCCAAAAATTGGCGGGGGGGAACACCGGGGAGCTGTTTTTT.